This T cell receptor (beta chain) was profiled in a study of tumor-infiltrating lymphocytes in primary liver carcinoma. As for the study in general: Tumor lesions were T1-T3 N0M0 and spanned about 4 to 11 cm.

The germline CDR1 and CDR2 sequences are SEHNR and FQNEAQ (reference sequence). This CDR3 has 16 amino acids. Investigators took RNA and DNA out together from about 21-30 mg of unsorted bulk tissue. HBV chronically infected the treatment-naive patients. Regarding the study as a whole: Tumor region pairs showed greater overlap than either tumor-adjacent or tumor-blood pairs did. Appearing in all five tumor regions was true of only about 7.5-24% of top clones.

The authors made TCR beta cDNA from approximately 490 ng total RNA with a constant-region primer. Construction of TCR beta libraries relied on three successive nested multiplex PCR rounds employing slightly modified ARM-PCR. The first two PCR rounds, roughly 11 cycles each, used TRBV1-TRBV30 forward primers and a C-beta reverse primer. TCRdb reprocessed the multiplex PCR reads with MiXCR, giving one entry per CDR3 protein. The table has 150,000 to 200,000 distinct CDR3 sequences, over 80% seen once. Turning to this clonotype: Its antigen is unidentified. One end of the junction fails to match germline, which may point to a read error.

The source of this sequence is a man in his forties with primary liver carcinoma and hepatitis B virus infection. The chain joins TRBV7-9 to TRBJ2-2, with 10 bases matching TRBD2. Source material: tumor tissue from primary liver carcinoma. The CDR3 nucleotides are TGTGCCAGCAGCTTCGACAGCGGGAGGGGGACCAGGGAGCTGTTGTTT. As protein: CASSFDSGRGTRELLF. The variable domain in full, completed from reference TRBV7-9 and TRBJ2-2, reads DTGVSQNPRHKITKRGQNVTFRCDPISEHNRLYWYRQTLGQGPEFLTYFQNEAQLEKSRLLSDRFSAERPKGSFSTLEIQRTEQGDSAMYLCASSFDSGRGTRELLFGEGSRLTVL.